The TCR beta chain described here comes from a study of metastatic and nonmetastatic thyroid tumors. TCRdb re-clonotyped the PCR reads via MiXCR. The sample lists tens of thousands of clones, approximately 12% occurring once. No treatment had been given to any patient before thyroid surgery. The CDR3 is 15 residues long. Trimming took 0 bases from V and 2 from J, leaving 9 bases between them. Germline CDR1 reads SGHRS; CDR2 reads YFSETQ. This clone was seen at least ten times. The sequenced sample was tumor tissue. V and J are TRBV5-1 and TRBJ1-5; D gene uncertain. The clonotype comes from a female donor with papillary thyroid cancer or a benign thyroid nodule (not recorded which). Some clones in this sample may be carry-over from other donors' samples. In DNA, the CDR3 is TGCGCCAGCAGCTTGGGAGTGATGGGCAATCAGCCCCAGCATTTT. Encoded protein: CASSLGVMGNQPQHF.